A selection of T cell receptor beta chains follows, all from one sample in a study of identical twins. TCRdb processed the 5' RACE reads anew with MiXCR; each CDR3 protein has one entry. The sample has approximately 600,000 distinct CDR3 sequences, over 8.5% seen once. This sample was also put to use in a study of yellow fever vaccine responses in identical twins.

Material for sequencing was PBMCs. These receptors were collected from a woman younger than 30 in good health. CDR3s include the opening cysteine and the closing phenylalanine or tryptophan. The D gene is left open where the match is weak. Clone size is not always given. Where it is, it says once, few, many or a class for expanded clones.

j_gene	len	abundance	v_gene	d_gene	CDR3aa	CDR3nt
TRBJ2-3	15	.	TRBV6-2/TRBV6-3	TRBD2	CASRGPGLYTDTQYF	TGTGCCAGCAGGGGACCGGGACTATACACAGATACGCAGTATTTT
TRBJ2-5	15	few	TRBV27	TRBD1	CASSSPGQREETQYF	TGTGCCAGCAGTTCGCCGGGACAGAGAGAAGAGACCCAGTACTTC
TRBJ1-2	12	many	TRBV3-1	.	CASSQVQTGYTF	TGTGCCAGCAGCCAAGTACAGACTGGCTACACCTTC
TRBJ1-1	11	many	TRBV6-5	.	CASSRDTEAFF	TGTGCCAGCAGTAGGGACACTGAAGCTTTCTTT
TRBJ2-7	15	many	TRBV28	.	CASSSPAVVSYEQYF	TGTGCCAGCAGTTCCCCGGCCGTAGTCTCCTACGAGCAGTACTTC
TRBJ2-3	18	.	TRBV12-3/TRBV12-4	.	CTISFLLQGLMEPDTQYF	TGTACCATCAGTTTTCTATTGCAAGGGCTAATGGAGCCAGATACGCAGTATTTT
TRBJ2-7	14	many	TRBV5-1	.	CASSTQLRSYEQYF	TGCGCCAGCAGCACTCAGTTACGCTCCTACGAGCAGTACTTC
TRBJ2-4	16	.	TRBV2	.	CASKLDSLLAKNIQYF	TGTGCCAGCAAACTGGACTCCTTACTAGCCAAAAACATTCAGTACTTC
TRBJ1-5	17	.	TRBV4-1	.	CASSPSGQGRGNQPQHF	TGCGCCAGCAGCCCCTCGGGTCAGGGAAGAGGCAATCAGCCCCAGCATTTT
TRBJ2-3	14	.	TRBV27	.	CASRYRDSTDTQYF	TGTGCCAGCAGATATAGGGACAGCACAGATACGCAGTATTTT
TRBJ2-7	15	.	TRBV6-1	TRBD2	CASSPLAGDTYEQYF	TGTGCCAGCAGTCCACTAGCGGGGGATACTTACGAGCAGTACTTC
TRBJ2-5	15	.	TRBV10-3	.	CAISDYATRGETQYF	TGTGCCATCAGTGATTACGCGACACGGGGAGAGACCCAGTACTTC
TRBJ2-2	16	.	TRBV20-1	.	CSARDPGRLNTGELFF	TGCAGTGCTAGAGATCCTGGGAGATTGAACACCGGGGAGCTGTTTTTT
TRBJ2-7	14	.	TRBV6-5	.	CASSSPTDTYEQYF	TGTGCCAGCAGTTCTCCGACCGATACCTACGAGCAGTACTTC
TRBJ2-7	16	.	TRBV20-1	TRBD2	CSARRTRSGTLYEQYF	TGCAGTGCTAGGAGGACCCGTAGCGGGACGCTCTACGAGCAGTACTTC
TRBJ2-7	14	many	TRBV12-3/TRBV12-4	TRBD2	CASSLRAGGYEQYF	TGTGCCAGCAGTCTGCGGGCGGGGGGTTACGAGCAGTACTTC
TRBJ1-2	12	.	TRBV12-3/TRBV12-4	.	CASTPAGYGYTF	TGTGCCAGCACCCCGGCGGGGTACGGCTACACCTTC
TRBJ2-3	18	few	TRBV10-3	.	CAISEFTTRLQGGDTQYF	TGTGCCATCAGTGAATTTACCACGCGTCTTCAGGGGGGAGATACGCAGTATTTT
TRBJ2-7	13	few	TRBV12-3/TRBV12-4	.	CASSLLAMSEQYF	TGTGCCAGCAGTCTCCTCGCTATGTCCGAGCAGTACTTC
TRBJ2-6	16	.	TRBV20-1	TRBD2	CSASPPAGEGANVLTF	TGCAGTGCTAGTCCTCCCGCGGGGGAGGGGGCCAACGTCCTGACTTTC
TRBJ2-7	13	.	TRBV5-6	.	CASSLEAAAEQYF	TGTGCCAGCAGCTTGGAAGCCGCAGCTGAGCAGTACTTC
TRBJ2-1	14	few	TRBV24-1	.	CATSDGAVVNEQFF	TGTGCCACCAGTGATGGGGCCGTTGTGAATGAGCAGTTCTTC
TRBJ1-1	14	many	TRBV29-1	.	CIGGEDGLTTEAFF	TGCATCGGCGGCGAGGACGGTTTAACCACTGAAGCTTTCTTT
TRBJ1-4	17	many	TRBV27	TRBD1	CASSWVGQGASNEKLFF	TGTGCCAGCAGTTGGGTAGGACAGGGGGCTTCTAATGAAAAACTGTTTTTT
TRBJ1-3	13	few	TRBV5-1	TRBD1	CASSSGQANTIYF	TGCGCCAGCAGCTCCGGACAGGCCAACACCATATATTTT
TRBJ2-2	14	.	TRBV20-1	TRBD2	CSARTSGKAGELFF	TGCAGTGCTAGGACTAGCGGGAAGGCCGGGGAGCTGTTTTTT
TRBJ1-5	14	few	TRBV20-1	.	CSAINPANNQPQHF	TGCAGTGCTATCAACCCGGCCAACAATCAGCCCCAGCATTTT
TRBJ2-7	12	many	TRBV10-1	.	CASSSGVYEQYF	TGCGCCAGCAGTTCGGGAGTCTACGAGCAGTACTTC
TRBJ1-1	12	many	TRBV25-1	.	CASSRGNTEAFF	TGTGCCAGCAGTCGAGGGAACACTGAAGCTTTCTTT
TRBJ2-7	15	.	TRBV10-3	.	CAISEHSSSSYEQYF	TGTGCCATCAGTGAGCACTCCTCGAGCTCCTACGAGCAGTACTTC
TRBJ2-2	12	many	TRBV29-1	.	CSGGPNTGELFF	TGCAGCGGGGGACCCAACACCGGGGAGCTGTTTTTT
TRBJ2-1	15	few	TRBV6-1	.	CASSEVRLGSAEQFF	TGTGCCAGCAGTGAAGTTCGACTAGGATCCGCTGAGCAGTTCTTC
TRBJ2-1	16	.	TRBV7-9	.	CASSGTGIGVGNEQFF	TGTGCCAGCAGCGGAACAGGAATTGGGGTAGGCAATGAGCAGTTCTTC
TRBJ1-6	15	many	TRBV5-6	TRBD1	CASSLQTGGFSPLHF	TGTGCCAGCAGCTTGCAAACAGGGGGTTTTTCACCCCTCCACTTT
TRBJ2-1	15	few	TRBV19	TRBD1	CASSTPGQGNNEQFF	TGTGCCAGTAGTACCCCGGGACAGGGGAACAATGAGCAGTTCTTC
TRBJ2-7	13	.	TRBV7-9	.	CASSHTRNYEQYF	TGTGCCAGCAGCCATACAAGAAACTACGAGCAGTACTTC
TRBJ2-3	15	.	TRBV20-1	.	CSANPRLQMADTQYF	TGCAGTGCTAACCCCCGGCTTCAAATGGCAGATACGCAGTATTTT
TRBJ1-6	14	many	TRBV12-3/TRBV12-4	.	CASSRRSENSPLHF	TGTGCCAGCAGTCGGAGGTCTGAGAATTCACCCCTCCACTTT
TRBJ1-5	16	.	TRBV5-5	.	CASSLRMGGHNQPQHF	TGTGCCAGCAGCTTAAGAATGGGGGGCCACAATCAGCCCCAGCATTTT
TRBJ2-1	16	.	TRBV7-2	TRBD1	CASSRPRTGVYNEQFF	TGTGCCAGCAGCCGCCCGAGGACAGGGGTCTACAATGAGCAGTTCTTC
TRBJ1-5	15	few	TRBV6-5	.	CASSYTTGLGQPQHF	TGTGCCAGCAGTTATACAACAGGGCTCGGTCAGCCCCAGCATTTT
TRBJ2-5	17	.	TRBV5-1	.	CASSLAAVYSTGETQYF	TGCGCCAGCAGCTTGGCCGCAGTTTACTCCACCGGAGAGACCCAGTACTTC
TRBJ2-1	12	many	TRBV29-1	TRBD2	CSGGTSGNEQFF	TGCAGCGGTGGGACTAGCGGCAATGAGCAGTTCTTC
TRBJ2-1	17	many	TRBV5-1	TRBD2	CASSSGTSGPNYNEQFF	TGCGCCAGCAGCTCCGGGACTAGCGGGCCGAATTACAATGAGCAGTTCTTC
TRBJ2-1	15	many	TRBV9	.	CASSEAGTVYNEQFF	TGTGCCAGCAGCGAGGCCGGGACGGTCTACAATGAGCAGTTCTTC
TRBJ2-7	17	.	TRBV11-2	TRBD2	CASSSGLAGGFSYEQYF	TGTGCCAGCAGCTCGGGACTAGCGGGGGGCTTCTCCTACGAGCAGTATTTC
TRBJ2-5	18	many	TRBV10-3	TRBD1	CAISRDSSSYSYQETQYF	TGTGCCATCAGCCGGGACAGCTCCAGTTATTCGTACCAAGAGACCCAGTACTTC
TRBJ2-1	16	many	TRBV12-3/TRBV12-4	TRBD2	CASSLAAGTSGGEQFF	TGTGCCAGCAGTTTAGCGGCGGGGACTAGCGGGGGAGAGCAGTTCTTC
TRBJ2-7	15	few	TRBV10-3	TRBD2	CAISDPSGRAHEQYF	TGTGCCATCAGTGATCCCTCCGGGAGGGCCCACGAGCAGTACTTC
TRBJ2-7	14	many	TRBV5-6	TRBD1	CASSKRTGAYEQYF	TGTGCCAGCAGCAAACGGACAGGGGCCTACGAGCAGTACTTC
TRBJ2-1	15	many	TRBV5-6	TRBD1	CASSLGGQGWNEQFF	TGTGCCAGCAGCTTGGGAGGACAGGGGTGGAATGAGCAGTTCTTC
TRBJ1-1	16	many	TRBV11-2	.	CASSPGGVRGNTEAFF	TGTGCCAGCAGCCCTGGAGGGGTACGAGGGAACACTGAAGCTTTCTTT
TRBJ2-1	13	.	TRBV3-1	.	CASRPSGAGEQFF	TGTGCCAGCAGACCTTCGGGGGCTGGTGAGCAGTTCTTC
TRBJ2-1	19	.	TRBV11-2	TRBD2	CASSSPRAGGKLSYNEQFF	TGTGCCAGCAGCTCCCCCAGAGCGGGAGGCAAATTGTCCTACAATGAGCAGTTCTTC
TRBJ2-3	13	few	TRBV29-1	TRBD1	CSAGTGVADTQYF	TGCAGCGCCGGGACAGGGGTTGCAGATACGCAGTATTTT
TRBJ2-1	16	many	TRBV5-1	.	CASSLAAGFYYNEQFF	TGCGCCAGCAGCTTGGCGGCAGGCTTTTACTACAATGAGCAGTTCTTC
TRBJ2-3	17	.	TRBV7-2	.	CASSHPPGQQSTDTQYF	TGTGCCAGCAGTCACCCCCCCGGACAGCAGAGCACAGATACGCAGTATTTT
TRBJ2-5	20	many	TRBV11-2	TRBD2	CASSLLVLAGGPKQQETQYF	TGTGCCAGCAGCTTATTGGTGTTAGCGGGAGGACCTAAACAACAAGAGACCCAGTACTTC
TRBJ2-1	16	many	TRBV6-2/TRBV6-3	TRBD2	CASSWEGRSSYNEQFF	TGTGCCAGCAGTTGGGAGGGGAGGAGCTCCTACAATGAGCAGTTCTTC